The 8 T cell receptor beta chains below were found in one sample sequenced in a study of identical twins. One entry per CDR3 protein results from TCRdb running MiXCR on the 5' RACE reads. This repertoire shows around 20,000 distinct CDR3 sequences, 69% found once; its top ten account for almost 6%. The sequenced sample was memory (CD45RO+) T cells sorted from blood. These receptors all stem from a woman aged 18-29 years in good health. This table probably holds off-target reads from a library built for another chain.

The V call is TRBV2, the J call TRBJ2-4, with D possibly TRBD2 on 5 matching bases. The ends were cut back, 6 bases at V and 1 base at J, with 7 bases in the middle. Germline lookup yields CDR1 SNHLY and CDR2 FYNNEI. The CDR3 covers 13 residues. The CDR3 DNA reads TGTGCCAGCAGGGAGCGGGCCAAAAACATTCAGTACTTC. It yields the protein CASRERAKNIQYF.

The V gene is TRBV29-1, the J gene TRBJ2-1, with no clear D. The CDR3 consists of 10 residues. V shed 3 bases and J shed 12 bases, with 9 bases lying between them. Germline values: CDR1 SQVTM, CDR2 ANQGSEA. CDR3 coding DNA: TGCAGCGTTGAGGCGCTGGGGCAGTTCTTC. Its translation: CSVEALGQFF.

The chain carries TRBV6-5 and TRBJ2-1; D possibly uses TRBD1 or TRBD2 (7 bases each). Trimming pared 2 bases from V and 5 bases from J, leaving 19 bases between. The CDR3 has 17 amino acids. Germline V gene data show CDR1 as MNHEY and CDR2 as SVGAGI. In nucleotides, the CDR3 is TGTGCCAGCAGTTACCATCTAGGCCAGGGGGGGGACAATGAGCAGTTCTTC. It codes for CASSYHLGQGGDNEQFF.

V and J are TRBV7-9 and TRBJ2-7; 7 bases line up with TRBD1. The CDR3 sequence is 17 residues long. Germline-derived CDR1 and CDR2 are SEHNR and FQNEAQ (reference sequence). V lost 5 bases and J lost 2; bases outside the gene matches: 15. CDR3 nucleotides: TGTGCCAGCAGCCCCAAATACCGACAGGGTAATGCCTACGAGCAGTACTTC. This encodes CASSPKYRQGNAYEQYF.

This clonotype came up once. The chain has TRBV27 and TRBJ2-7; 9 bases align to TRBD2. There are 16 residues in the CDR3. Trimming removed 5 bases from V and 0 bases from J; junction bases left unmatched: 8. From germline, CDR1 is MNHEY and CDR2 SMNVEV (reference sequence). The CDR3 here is CASSPALAGSSYEQYF. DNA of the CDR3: TGTGCCAGCAGTCCCGCTCTAGCGGGAAGCTCCTACGAGCAGTACTTC.

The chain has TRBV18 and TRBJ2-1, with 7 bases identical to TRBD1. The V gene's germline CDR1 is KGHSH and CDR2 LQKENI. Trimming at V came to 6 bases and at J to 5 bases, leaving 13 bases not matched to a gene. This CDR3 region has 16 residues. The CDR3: CASSRERDRGHNEQFF. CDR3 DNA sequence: TGTGCCAGCTCGCGAGAACGGGACAGAGGCCACAATGAGCAGTTCTTC.

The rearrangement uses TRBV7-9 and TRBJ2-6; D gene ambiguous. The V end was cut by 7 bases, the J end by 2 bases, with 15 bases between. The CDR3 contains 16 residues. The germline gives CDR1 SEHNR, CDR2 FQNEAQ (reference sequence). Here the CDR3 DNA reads TGTGCCAGCATTCAATTAAAAATCCCTGGGGCCAACGTCCTGACTTTC. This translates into CASIQLKIPGANVLTF. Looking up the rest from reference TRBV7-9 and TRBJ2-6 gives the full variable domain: DTGVSQNPRHKITKRGQNVTFRCDPISEHNRLYWYRQTLGQGPEFLTYFQNEAQLEKSRLLSDRFSAERPKGSFSTLEIQRTEQGDSAMYLCASIQLKIPGANVLTFGAGSRLTVL.

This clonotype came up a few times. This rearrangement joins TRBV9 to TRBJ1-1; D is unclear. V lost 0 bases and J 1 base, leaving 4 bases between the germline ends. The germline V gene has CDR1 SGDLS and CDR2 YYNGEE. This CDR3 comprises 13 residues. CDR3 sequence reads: CASSVARNTEAFF. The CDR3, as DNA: TGTGCCAGCAGCGTAGCCAGGAACACTGAAGCTTTCTTT.